A single sample gave rise to the 2 T cell receptor beta chains below, sequenced in a study of blood T cell repertoires in COVID-19. Assay used: immunoSEQ multiplex PCR; TCRdb lists only in-frame clones, some missing. The table lists a few thousand clones, roughly 90% of them singletons. The specimen was peripheral blood. The receptors were sampled from a human donor in a cohort sampled during active COVID-19.

V usage is TRBV19 and J usage is TRBJ2-1; 9 bases are a match to TRBD1. The CDR3 runs 13 residues. Looked up from germline, CDR1 is LNHDA and CDR2 is SQIVND (reference sequence). The V gene end was trimmed by 8 bases and the J gene end by 9 bases; junction bases not matched to a gene: 8. The CDR3 is CASLHGDRAEQFF. CDR3 nucleotide sequence: TGTGCCAGTCTCCATGGGGACAGGGCTGAGCAGTTCTTC. Full variable domain (rest looked up from reference TRBV19 and TRBJ2-1): DGGITQSPKYLFRKEGQNVTLSCEQNLNHDAMYWYRQDPGQGLRLIYYSQIVNDFQKGDIAEGYSVSREKKESFPLTVTSAQKNPTAFYLCASLHGDRAEQFFGPGTRLTVL.

The genes are TRBV9 and TRBJ2-5; 7 bases line up with TRBD1. Germline CDR1 reads SGDLS; CDR2 reads YYNGEE. V lost 3 bases, J lost 1 base, and 6 bases stayed unmatched. The CDR3 contains 15 residues. CDR3 loop: CASSAQGDPQETQYF. The DNA for the CDR3 is TGTGCCAGCAGCGCCCAGGGGGACCCCCAAGAGACCCAGTACTTC.